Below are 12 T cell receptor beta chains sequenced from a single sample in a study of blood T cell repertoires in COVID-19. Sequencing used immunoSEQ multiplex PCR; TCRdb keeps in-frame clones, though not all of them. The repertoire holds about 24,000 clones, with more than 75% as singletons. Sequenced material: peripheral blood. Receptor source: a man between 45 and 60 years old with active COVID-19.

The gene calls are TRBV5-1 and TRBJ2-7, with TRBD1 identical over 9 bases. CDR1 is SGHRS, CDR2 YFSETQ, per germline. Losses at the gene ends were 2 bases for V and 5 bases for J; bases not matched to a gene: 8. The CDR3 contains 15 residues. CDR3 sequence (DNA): TGCGCCAGCAGCTTCACGGGACAGGGTACACACGAGCAGTACTTC. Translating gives CASSFTGQGTHEQYF. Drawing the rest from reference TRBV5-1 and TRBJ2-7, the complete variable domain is KAGVTQTPRYLIKTRGQQVTLSCSPISGHRSVSWYQQTPGQGLQFLFEYFSETQRNKGNFPGRFSGRQFSNSRSEMNVSTLELGDSALYLCASSFTGQGTHEQYFGPGTRLTVT.

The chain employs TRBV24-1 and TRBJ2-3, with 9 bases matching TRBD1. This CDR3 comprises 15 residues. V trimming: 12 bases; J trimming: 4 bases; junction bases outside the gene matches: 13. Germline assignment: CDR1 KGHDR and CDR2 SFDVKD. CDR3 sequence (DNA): TGTGCCGCCGGCGGATACAGGGGGCGGGCAGATACGCAGTATTTT. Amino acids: CAAGGYRGRADTQYF.

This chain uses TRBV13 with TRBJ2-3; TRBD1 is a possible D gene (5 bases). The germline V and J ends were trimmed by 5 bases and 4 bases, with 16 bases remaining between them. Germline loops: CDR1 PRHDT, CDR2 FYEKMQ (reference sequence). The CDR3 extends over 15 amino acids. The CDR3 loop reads CASSQLDWGPDTQYF. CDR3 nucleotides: TGTGCCAGCAGCCAACTCGATTGGGGCCCAGATACGCAGTATTTT.

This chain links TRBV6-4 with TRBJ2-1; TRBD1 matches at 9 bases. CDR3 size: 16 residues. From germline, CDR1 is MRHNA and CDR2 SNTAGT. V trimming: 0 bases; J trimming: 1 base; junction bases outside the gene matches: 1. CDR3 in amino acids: CASSDSDRGSYNEQFF. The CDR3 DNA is TGTGCCAGCAGTGACTCCGACAGGGGGTCCTACAATGAGCAGTTCTTC.

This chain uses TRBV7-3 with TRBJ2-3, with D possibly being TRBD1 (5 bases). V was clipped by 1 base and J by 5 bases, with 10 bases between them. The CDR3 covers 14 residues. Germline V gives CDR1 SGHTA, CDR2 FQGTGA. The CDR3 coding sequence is TGTGCCAGCAGCTTAAAGTCAGGGCGAGATACGCAGTATTTT. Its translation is CASSLKSGRDTQYF.

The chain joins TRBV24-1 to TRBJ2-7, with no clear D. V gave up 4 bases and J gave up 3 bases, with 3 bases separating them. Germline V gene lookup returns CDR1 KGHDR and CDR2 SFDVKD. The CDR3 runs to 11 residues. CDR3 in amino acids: CATSDYYEQYF. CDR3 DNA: TGTGCCACCAGTGACTACTACGAGCAGTACTTC.

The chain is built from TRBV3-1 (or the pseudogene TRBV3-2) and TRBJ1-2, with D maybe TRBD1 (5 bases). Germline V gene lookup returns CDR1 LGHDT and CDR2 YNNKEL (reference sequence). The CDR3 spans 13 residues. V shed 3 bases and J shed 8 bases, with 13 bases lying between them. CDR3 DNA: TGTGCCAGCAGCCACAGCGTTCGGGGGGGCTACACCTTC. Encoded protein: CASSHSVRGGYTF.

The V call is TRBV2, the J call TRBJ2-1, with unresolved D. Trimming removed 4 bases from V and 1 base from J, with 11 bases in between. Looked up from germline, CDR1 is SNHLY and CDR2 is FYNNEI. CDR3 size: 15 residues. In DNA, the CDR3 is TGTGCCAGCAGTGCCCGGAGCGCATCCTACAATGAGCAGTTCTTC. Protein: CASSARSASYNEQFF.

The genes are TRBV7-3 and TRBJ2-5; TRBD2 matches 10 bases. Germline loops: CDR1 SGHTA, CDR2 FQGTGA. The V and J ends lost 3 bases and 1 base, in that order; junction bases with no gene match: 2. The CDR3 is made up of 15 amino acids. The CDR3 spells CASSFSGGSQETQYF. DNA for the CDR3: TGTGCCAGCAGCTTTAGCGGGGGGTCCCAAGAGACCCAGTACTTC. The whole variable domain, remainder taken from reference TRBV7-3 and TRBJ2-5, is GAGVSQTPSNKVTEKGKYVELRCDPISGHTALYWYRQSLGQGPEFLIYFQGTGAADDSGLPNDRFFAVRPEGSVSTLKIQRTERGDSAVYLCASSFSGGSQETQYFGPGTRLLVL.

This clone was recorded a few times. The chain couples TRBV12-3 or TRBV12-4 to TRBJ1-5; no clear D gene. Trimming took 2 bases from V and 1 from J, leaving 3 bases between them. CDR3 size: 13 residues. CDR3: CASSLSSNQPQHF. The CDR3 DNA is TGTGCCAGCAGTTTATCGAGCAATCAGCCCCAGCATTTT.

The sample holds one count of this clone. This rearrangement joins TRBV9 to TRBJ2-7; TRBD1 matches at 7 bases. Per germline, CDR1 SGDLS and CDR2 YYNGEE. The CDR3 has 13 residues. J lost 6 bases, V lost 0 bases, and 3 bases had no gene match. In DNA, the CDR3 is TGTGCCAGCAGCGTAGGACAGGGCGGCGAGCAGTACTTC. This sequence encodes CASSVGQGGEQYF.

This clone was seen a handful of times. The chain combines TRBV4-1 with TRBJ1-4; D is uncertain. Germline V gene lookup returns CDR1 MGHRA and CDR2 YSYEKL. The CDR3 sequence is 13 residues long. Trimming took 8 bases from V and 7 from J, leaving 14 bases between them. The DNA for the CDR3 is TGCGCCAGCGCAGAGGTAATTATTGAAAAACTGTTTTTT. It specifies CASAEVIIEKLFF.